The T cell receptor (beta chain) described here comes from a study of blood T cell repertoires in COVID-19. Overall study context: The analysed material was cDNA or gDNA that came from T cells, B-cell-depleted T cells, or PBMCs.

The table lists this clone with a count of one. The authors' processing: By means of reference gene primer amplification, nucleated cell counts were estimated. Sequencing was performed with immunoSEQ multiplex PCR; in TCRdb, only in-frame clones are kept and a portion is missing. V and J calls and clone size come straight from that table; D and trimming were deduced from the DNA. This sample has 300,000 to 400,000 clones; 75% to 90% occur once, and the top ten carry 7.1%. The CDR3 covers 14 residues. V shed 7 bases and J shed 0 bases, with 12 bases lying between them. Per the germline V gene, CDR1 is GTSNPN and CDR2 is SVGIG (reference sequence).

The sample comprised peripheral blood. This sequence joins TRBV30 and TRBJ2-2; TRBD2 is a possible D gene (6 bases). The clonotype was recovered from a woman aged 60-75 years with COVID-19, enrolled during active disease. The DNA of the CDR3 is TGTGCCTCCCCGGGACTTTCGAACACCGGGGAGCTGTTTTTT. Translation gives CASPGLSNTGELFF. The whole variable domain, filled in from reference TRBV30 and TRBJ2-2, reads SQTIHQWPATLVQPVGSPLSLECTVEGTSNPNLYWYRQAAGRGLQLLFYSVGIGQISSEVPQNLSASRPQDRQFILSSKKLLLSDSGFYLCASPGLSNTGELFFGEGSRLTVL.